The 3 T cell receptor beta chains presented below share a single source sample, sequenced in a study of cytomegalovirus exposure and HLA in healthy donors. Amplification used 60 Vbeta primers and 13 Jbeta primers. The protocol was immunoSEQ multiplex PCR, while the TCRdb copy is restricted to in-frame clones and leaves out a portion. The table includes some 120,000 clones, approximately 73% detected once. Sequencing was done on a sample of PBMCs. All receptors come from a man in his 60s in good health and CMV-seropositive.

The V gene is TRBV15, the J gene TRBJ2-1, with D perhaps TRBD1 (6 bases). The V and J ends lost 1 base and 1 base respectively, with 14 bases between them. This CDR3 contains 17 residues. From germline, CDR1 is LNHNV and CDR2 YYDKDF (reference sequence). CDR3 DNA sequence: TGTGCCACCAGCAGAGGCCTTGGCAGGGGATCCTACAATGAGCAGTTCTTC. This codes for CATSRGLGRGSYNEQFF.

The J gene is TRBJ1-1, the V gene TRBV5-6; 10 bases agree with TRBD1. Trimming at V came to 6 bases and at J to 7 bases, leaving 6 bases not matched to a gene. This CDR3 spans 13 amino acids. Per germline, CDR1 SGHDT and CDR2 YYEEEE. CDR3: CASIRQGAGEAFF. CDR3 in DNA: TGTGCCAGCATTCGACAGGGGGCGGGTGAAGCTTTCTTT.

As concerns this clone: The same CDR3 can be traced to other DNA sequences in this sample. The rearrangement links TRBV5-6 to TRBJ1-2; the match to TRBD1 covers 7 bases. Germline assignment: CDR1 SGHDT and CDR2 YYEEEE. Trimming cost V 1 base and J 8 bases; bases outside gene matches: 2. The CDR3 runs to 12 residues. The CDR3 protein is CASSLTGEGYTF. The CDR3 DNA reads as TGTGCCAGCAGCTTGACAGGGGAGGGCTACACCTTC.